A single sample is the source of the 3 T cell receptor beta chains below, sequenced in a study of identical twins. A single record per CDR3 protein comes from TCRdb applying MiXCR to the 5' RACE reads. This table holds some 200,000 distinct CDR3 sequences, 7.5% found once. This same sample was also part of a study on yellow fever vaccine responses in identical twins.

Input material: memory (CD45RO+) T cells sorted from blood. The receptors derive from a woman aged 18 to 35 in good health.

This clonotype occurred a few times. V and J are TRBV7-9 and TRBJ2-1; no definite D call. The CDR3 sequence is 15 residues long. Germline V lookup: CDR1 SEHNR, CDR2 FQNEAQ (reference sequence). Trimming removed 7 bases from V and 3 bases from J, with 16 bases in between. The CDR3 loop is CASTSARNLYNEQFF. CDR3 nucleotides: TGTGCCAGCACCTCGGCCCGGAATCTCTACAATGAGCAGTTCTTC.

The chain links TRBV5-8 to TRBJ2-3; tentative D call: TRBD1 (6 bases). Trimming stripped 5 bases from V and 2 bases from J, with 12 bases between. CDR3 length: 14 residues. Germline-derived CDR1 and CDR2 are SGHTS and YDEGEE. The CDR3 is CASSSWTATDTQYF. CDR3 bases: TGTGCCAGCAGTTCTTGGACAGCCACAGATACGCAGTATTTT.

This clonotype turned up a few times. The V call is TRBV7-2, the J call TRBJ2-2, with D possibly being TRBD2 (5 bases). V lost 3 bases and J 0 bases, leaving 8 bases between the germline ends. The CDR3 has 15 amino acids. The germline gives CDR1 SGHTA, CDR2 FQGNSA. The CDR3 spells CASSFRDSNTGELFF. The CDR3, as DNA: TGTGCCAGCAGCTTCCGGGATTCGAACACCGGGGAGCTGTTTTTT.